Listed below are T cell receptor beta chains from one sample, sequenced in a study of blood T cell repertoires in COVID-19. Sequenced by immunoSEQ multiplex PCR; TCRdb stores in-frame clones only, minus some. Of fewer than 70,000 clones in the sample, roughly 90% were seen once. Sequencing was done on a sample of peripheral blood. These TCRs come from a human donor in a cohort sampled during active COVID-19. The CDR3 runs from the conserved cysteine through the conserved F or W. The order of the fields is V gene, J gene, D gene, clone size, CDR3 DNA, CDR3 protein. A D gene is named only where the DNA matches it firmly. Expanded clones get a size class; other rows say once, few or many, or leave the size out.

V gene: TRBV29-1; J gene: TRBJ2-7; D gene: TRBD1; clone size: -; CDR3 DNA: TGCAGCGGCGGGACAGGGGCCTACGAGCAGTACTTC; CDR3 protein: CSGGTGAYEQYF
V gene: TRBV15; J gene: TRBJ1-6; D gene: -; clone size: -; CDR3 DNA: TGTGCCACCAGCAGAGACCCGCCGGGAACGAATTCACCCCTCCACTTT; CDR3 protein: CATSRDPPGTNSPLHF
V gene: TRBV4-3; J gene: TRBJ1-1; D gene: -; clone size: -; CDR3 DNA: TGCGCCAGCAGCCAAATTCAGGGAAGGAACACTGAAGCTTTCTTT; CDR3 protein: CASSQIQGRNTEAFF
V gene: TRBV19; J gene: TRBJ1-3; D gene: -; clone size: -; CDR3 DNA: TGTGCCAGTAATCTGATGGGGGCGCCTGGAAACACCATATATTTT; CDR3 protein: CASNLMGAPGNTIYF
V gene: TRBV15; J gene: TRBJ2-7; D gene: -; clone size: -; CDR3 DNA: TGTGCCACCAGCAGACGCCGTAGCTCCTACGAGCAGTACTTC; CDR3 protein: CATSRRRSSYEQYF
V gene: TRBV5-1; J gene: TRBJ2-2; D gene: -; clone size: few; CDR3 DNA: TGCGCCAGCAGCTTTGGATACAGTGCGAACACCGGGGAGCTGTTTTTT; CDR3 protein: CASSFGYSANTGELFF
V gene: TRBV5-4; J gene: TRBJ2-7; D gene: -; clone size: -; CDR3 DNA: TGTGCCAGCAGCTTGGACAGGGATGCCTACGAGCAGTACTTC; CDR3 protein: CASSLDRDAYEQYF
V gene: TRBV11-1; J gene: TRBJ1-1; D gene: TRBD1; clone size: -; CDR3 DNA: TGTGCCAGCAGCCTACGACAGGGTATCACTGAAGCTTTCTTT; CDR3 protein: CASSLRQGITEAFF
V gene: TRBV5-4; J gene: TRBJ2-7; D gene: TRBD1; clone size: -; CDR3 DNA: TGTGCCAGCAGCCAACAGGGGGTGGGTACCTCCTACGAGCAGTACTTC; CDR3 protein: CASSQQGVGTSYEQYF
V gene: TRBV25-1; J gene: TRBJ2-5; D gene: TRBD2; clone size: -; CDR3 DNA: TGTGCCAGCAGTGTGACTAGCGGGCTACAAGAGACCCAGTACTTC; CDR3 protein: CASSVTSGLQETQYF
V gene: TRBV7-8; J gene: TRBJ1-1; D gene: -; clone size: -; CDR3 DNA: TGTGCCAGCAGCTTAGTAGGGGATCCTGGGACTGAAGCTTTCTTT; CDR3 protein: CASSLVGDPGTEAFF
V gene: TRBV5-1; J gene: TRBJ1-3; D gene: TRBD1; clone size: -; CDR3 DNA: TGCGCCAGCAGCTCCAGCCCCGGGACAGGGGTTGGAAACACCATATATTTT; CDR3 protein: CASSSSPGTGVGNTIYF
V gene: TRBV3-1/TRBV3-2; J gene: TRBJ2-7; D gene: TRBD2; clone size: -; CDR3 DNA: TGTGCCAGCAGCCAAAGTCTAGCGGGTGGCTACGAGCAGTACTTC; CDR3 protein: CASSQSLAGGYEQYF
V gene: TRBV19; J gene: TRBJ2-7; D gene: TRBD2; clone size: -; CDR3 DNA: TGTGCCAGTAGTATGGCGGGGGGACCCTTCTACGAGCAGTACTTC; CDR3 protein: CASSMAGGPFYEQYF
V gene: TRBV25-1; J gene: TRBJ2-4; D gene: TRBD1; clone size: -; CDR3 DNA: TGTGCCAGCAGTGAACCCGGACAGGGAAAAAACATTCAGTACTTC; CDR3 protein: CASSEPGQGKNIQYF
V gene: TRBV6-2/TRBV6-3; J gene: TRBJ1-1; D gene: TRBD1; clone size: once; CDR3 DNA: TGTGCCAGCAGTGATAATCCGGGACAGGGGAACACTGAAGCTTTCTTT; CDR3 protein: CASSDNPGQGNTEAFF
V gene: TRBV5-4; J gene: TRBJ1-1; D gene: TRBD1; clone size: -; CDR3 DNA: TGTGCCAGCAGCCTAGACAGGGCCACTGAAGCTTTCTTT; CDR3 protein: CASSLDRATEAFF
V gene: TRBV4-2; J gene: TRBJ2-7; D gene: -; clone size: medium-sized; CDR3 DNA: TGTGCCAGCAGCCAAGATGCGGGGAAAAGTTCCTACGAGCAGTACTTC; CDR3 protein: CASSQDAGKSSYEQYF
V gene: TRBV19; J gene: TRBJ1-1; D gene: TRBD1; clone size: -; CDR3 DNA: TGTGCCAGTAGTACTCCCCGGGACAGGGTCGTCCGTGCCATGAACACTGAAGCTTTCTTT; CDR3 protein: CASSTPRDRVVRAMNTEAFF
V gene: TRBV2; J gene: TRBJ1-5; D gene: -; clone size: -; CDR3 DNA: TGTGCCAGCAGTGTTTTAGGCATTAGGGGCCAGCATTTT; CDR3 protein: CASSVLGIRGQHF
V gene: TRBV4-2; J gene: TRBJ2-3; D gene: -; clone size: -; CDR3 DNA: TGTGCCAGCAGCCAAGGAGGCGTGAGCACAGATACGCAGTATTTT; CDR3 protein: CASSQGGVSTDTQYF
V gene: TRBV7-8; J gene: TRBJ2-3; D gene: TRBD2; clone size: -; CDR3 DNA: TGTGCCAGCAGCTGGACTAGCGGGCATGGAAACACAGATACGCAGTATTTT; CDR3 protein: CASSWTSGHGNTDTQYF
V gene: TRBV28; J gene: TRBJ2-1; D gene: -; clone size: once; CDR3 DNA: TGTGCCAGCAGTAGGACCCGCGCGACTAGTTTTTATGAGCAGTTCTTC; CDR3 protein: CASSRTRATSFYEQFF
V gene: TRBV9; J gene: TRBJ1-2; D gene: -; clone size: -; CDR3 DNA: TGTGCCAGCAGCACTTTGACTGTAACTAACTATGGCTACACCTTC; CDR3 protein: CASSTLTVTNYGYTF
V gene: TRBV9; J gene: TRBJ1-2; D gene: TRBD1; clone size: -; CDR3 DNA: TGTGCCAGCAGCTCACCTCAGGGGGCCGGAATTTCCTATGGCTACACCTTC; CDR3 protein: CASSSPQGAGISYGYTF
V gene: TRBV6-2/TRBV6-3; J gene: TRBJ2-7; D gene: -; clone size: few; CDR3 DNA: TGTGCCAGCAGCCTCCTGCCCCTCCGGGTATCCTACGAGCAGTACTTC; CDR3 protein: CASSLLPLRVSYEQYF
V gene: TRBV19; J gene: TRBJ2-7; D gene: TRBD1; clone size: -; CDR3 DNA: TGTGCCAGCTCCCCCGGGACAGGCTCCTACGAGCAGTACTTC; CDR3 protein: CASSPGTGSYEQYF
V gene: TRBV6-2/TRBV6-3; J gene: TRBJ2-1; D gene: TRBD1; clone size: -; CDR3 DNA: TGTGCCAGCAGTTACATGTCCCCACGACAGGGGACGAGAAATGAGCAGTTCTTC; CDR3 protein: CASSYMSPRQGTRNEQFF
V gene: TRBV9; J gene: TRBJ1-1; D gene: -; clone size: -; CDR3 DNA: TGTGCCAGCAGCGTGGCCGAGGGCACTGAAGCTTTCTTT; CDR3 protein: CASSVAEGTEAFF
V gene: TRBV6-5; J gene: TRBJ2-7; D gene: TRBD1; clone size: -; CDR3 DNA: TGTGCCAGCAGCTTCGGACAGGGGACCTACGAGCAGTACTTC; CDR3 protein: CASSFGQGTYEQYF
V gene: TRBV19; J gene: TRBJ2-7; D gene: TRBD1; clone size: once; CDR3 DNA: TGTGCCAGTAGTATAGTCCTGGGGACAGCCGCCTACGAGCAGTACTTC; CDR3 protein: CASSIVLGTAAYEQYF
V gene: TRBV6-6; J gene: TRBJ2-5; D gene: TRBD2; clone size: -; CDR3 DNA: TGTGCCGGCAGTAGCGGGACCCAAGAGACCCAGTACTTC; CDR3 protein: CAGSSGTQETQYF
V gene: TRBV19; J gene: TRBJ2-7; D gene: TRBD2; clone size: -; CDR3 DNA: TGTGCCAGTAGTATCGTAGCGGGAGGATCCTACGAGCAGTACTTC; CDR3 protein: CASSIVAGGSYEQYF
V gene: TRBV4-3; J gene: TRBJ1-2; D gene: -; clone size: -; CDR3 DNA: TGCGCCAGCAGCCGGGGTCGGGGGAACTATGGCTACACCTTC; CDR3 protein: CASSRGRGNYGYTF
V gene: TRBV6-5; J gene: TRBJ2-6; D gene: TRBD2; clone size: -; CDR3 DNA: TGTGCCAGCAGTCGGGGGGATGGGGCCAACGTCCTGACTTTC; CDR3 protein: CASSRGDGANVLTF
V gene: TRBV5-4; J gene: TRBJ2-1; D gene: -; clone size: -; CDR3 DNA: TGTGCCAGCAGCATTACTATTTACAATGAGCAGTTCTTC; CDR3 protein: CASSITIYNEQFF
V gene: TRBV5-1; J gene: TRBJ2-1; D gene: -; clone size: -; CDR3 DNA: TGCGCCAGCAGCTACGGGTCCTACAATGAGCAGTTCTTC; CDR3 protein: CASSYGSYNEQFF